This T cell receptor beta chain was identified during a study of early T cells in non-severe SARS-CoV-2 infection. About the research overall: The input, bulk RNA from unsorted whole blood, was sequenced, and chains were unpaired.

This clonotype was counted at least ten times. Antigen unknown. Per germline, CDR1 MNHEY and CDR2 SVGAGI. This CDR3 has 15 amino acids. V was clipped by 0 bases and J by 2 bases, with 7 bases between them. Unique molecular identifiers tagged individual cDNA molecules. TCRdb reanalysed the 5' RACE reads using MiXCR and keeps one entry per CDR3 protein. The table records tens of thousands of distinct CDR3 sequences, approximately 13% of them present only once. Findings and caveats of the study: The study's VDJdb matching favored anti-spike CD8 responses and missed private and CD4 specificities.

The sequence came from an adult who was a healthcare worker with PCR-confirmed SARS-CoV-2 infection or an uninfected control (not recorded which). Sequencing input: whole blood. The V gene is TRBV6-5, the J gene TRBJ2-2; no clear D gene. The DNA for the CDR3 is TGTGCCAGCAGTTACTCTCGGTTAAACACCGGGGAGCTGTTTTTT. This translates into CASSYSRLNTGELFF.